This T cell receptor (beta chain) was sequenced during a study of graft-versus-host responses after intestinal transplantation. Study-wide points: Allografts from individuals with graft-donor T cell macrochimerism displayed high graft-versus-host to host-versus-graft clonal ratios.

Responder cells labeled with CFSE (around 200,000) were co-plated with irradiated stimulator cells labeled with violet dye (around 200,000). Measured with immunoSEQ multiplex PCR; TCRdb has only the in-frame clones, and not every one. The table has about 12,000 clones, around a third seen once. Sequences were derived from alloreactive CD8+ T cells from a mixed lymphocyte reaction culture, sampled before intestinal transplant. The subset was: CFSE-low proliferating T cells sorted from approximately six-day pre-transplant mixed lymphocyte reaction (GvH or HvG direction). The receptor's source is a human patient who received an intestinal transplant.

CDR3 sequence reads: CASSLGAEAFF. DNA for the CDR3: TGCGCCAGCAGCTTGGGGGCTGAAGCTTTCTTT. This chain connects TRBV5-1 to TRBJ1-1, with D unresolved. Trimming cost V 0 bases and J 6 bases, with 3 bases left between them. This CDR3 is built from 11 residues. CDR1 is SGHRS, CDR2 YFSETQ, per germline. The full variable domain, with the rest looked up from reference TRBV5-1 and TRBJ1-1, is KAGVTQTPRYLIKTRGQQVTLSCSPISGHRSVSWYQQTPGQGLQFLFEYFSETQRNKGNFPGRFSGRQFSNSRSEMNVSTLELGDSALYLCASSLGAEAFFGQGTRLTVV.